This T cell receptor beta chain was recorded in a study of cytomegalovirus exposure and HLA in healthy donors. Overall study findings and caveats: A later analysis found TCR association rates differed by HLA locus, highest for DRB1 and lowest for HLA-C. According to a later analysis, most TCR beta chains associated with CMV appeared HLA-restricted. Associated with HLA alleles at 0.05 false discovery rate in a later analysis were fewer than 20,000 TCR beta sequences. The authors assumed roughly uniform sequencing depth across donors for presence/absence analyses.

The PCR ran on 60 Vbeta and 13 Jbeta primers. Profiling relied on immunoSEQ multiplex PCR, and the TCRdb table lists in-frame clones only, not all of them. This table has about 120,000 clones, roughly four fifths appearing once. A remark on this clone: The antigen is unknown.

Germline values: CDR1 MDHEN, CDR2 SYDVKM. This CDR3 contains 13 residues. The germline V and J ends were trimmed by 3 bases and 5 bases, with 10 bases remaining between them. The chain employs TRBV28 and TRBJ1-2, with unresolved D. The sequence was obtained from a woman aged 40-49 years in good health and CMV-seropositive. The sample taken for sequencing was PBMCs. CDR3 sequence: CASSFGKIYGYTF. The CDR3 bases are TGTGCCAGCAGTTTTGGCAAAATTTATGGCTACACCTTC.